This T cell receptor beta chain was captured in a study of shared clonotypes between healthy human individuals. TCRdb's copy holds only in-frame clones and misses some; the assay was immunoSEQ multiplex PCR. This sample has approximately 2,000,000 clones, with about 90% found just once. Sequencing was performed on naive CD4+ T cells from PBMCs. Subset here: CD45RA+ positively selected. This receptor was identified in a man aged 18 to 35 in good health. Some clones in this sample may be carry-over from other donors' samples.

CDR3 amino acids: CASSPLGVNTGELFF. CDR3 bases: TGTGCCAGCTCACCACTTGGGGTGAACACCGGGGAGCTGTTTTTT. The chain joins TRBV18 to TRBJ2-2; D is uncertain. Between the trimmed V and J ends, which lost 1 base and 1 base, there was a span of 7 bases. The CDR3 contains 15 residues. CDR1 is KGHSH and CDR2 is LQKENI in the germline V gene.